One sample yielded the 13 T cell receptor beta chains listed below, sequenced in a study of blood T cells in healthy people across ages. A J-beta primer mix and a sample-barcoded 5' primer were used in a second PCR of about 6 to 12 cycles. From the 5' RACE reads, TCRdb called clonotypes with MiXCR, one entry per CDR3 protein. The sample has roughly 1.5 million distinct CDR3 sequences; about 45% are singletons. Material: blood. These receptors all stem from a woman aged 18 to 35 in good health.

This clonotype appeared a few times. This chain uses TRBV20-1 with TRBJ2-3; D is perhaps TRBD1 or TRBD2 (5 bases each). Trimming took 5 bases from V and 2 from J, leaving 20 bases between them. The CDR3 covers 16 residues. The V gene's germline CDR1 is DFQATT and CDR2 SNEGSKA (reference sequence). CDR3 protein: CSAGSGPYTSTDTQYF. In DNA, the CDR3 is TGCAGTGCTGGGTCGGGGCCCTATACTTCCACAGATACGCAGTATTTT.

A few counts support this clonotype. The chain uses TRBV4-1 and TRBJ2-7; no definite D call. The germline V gene has CDR1 MGHRA and CDR2 YSYEKL. There are 14 residues in the CDR3. Trimming removed 3 bases from V and 3 bases from J, with 12 bases in between. The CDR3 region is CASSHDEQYYEQYF. The DNA of the CDR3 is TGCGCCAGCAGCCACGATGAACAGTACTACGAGCAGTACTTC.

The sample holds one count of this clonotype. A much larger clone differs from this one at a single base, so this may be a read error. The chain links TRBV29-1 to TRBJ2-5; D is possibly TRBD1 or TRBD2 (5 bases each). The CDR3 sequence is 14 residues long. Germline V lookup: CDR1 SQVTM, CDR2 ANQGSEA. Trimming shortened V by 6 bases and J by 11 bases, and 25 bases separated the two germline ends. CDR3: CSVALGRGVDEQYF. The CDR3, as DNA: TGCAGCGTCGCACTGGGACGGGGTGTCGATGAGCAGTACTTC.

This sequence joins TRBV5-1 and TRBJ1-4; D might be TRBD1 (6 bases). The V and J ends lost 0 bases and 6 bases respectively, with 12 bases between them. Germline CDR1 is SGHRS and CDR2 is YFSETQ. This CDR3 has 15 amino acids. The CDR3 is CASSLGWTADEKLFF. CDR3 in DNA: TGCGCCAGCAGCTTGGGTTGGACAGCAGATGAAAAACTGTTTTTT.

J is TRBJ1-1 and V is TRBV5-1; D might be TRBD1 (6 bases). This CDR3 spans 14 amino acids. The V gene's germline CDR1 is SGHRS and CDR2 YFSETQ. Trimming pared 3 bases from V and 5 bases from J, leaving 14 bases between. CDR3: CASSSGQRETEAFF. Here the CDR3 DNA reads TGCGCCAGCAGCTCCGGACAGCGGGAGACTGAAGCTTTCTTT. The entire variable domain, with the rest obtained from reference TRBV5-1 and TRBJ1-1, is as follows: KAGVTQTPRYLIKTRGQQVTLSCSPISGHRSVSWYQQTPGQGLQFLFEYFSETQRNKGNFPGRFSGRQFSNSRSEMNVSTLELGDSALYLCASSSGQRETEAFFGQGTRLTVV.

A few counts support this clonotype. The chain joins TRBV12-3 or TRBV12-4 to TRBJ1-5; D is unclear. This CDR3 is built from 14 residues. V was cut by 2 bases and J by 4 bases, with 9 bases left in between. In nucleotides, the CDR3 is TGTGCCAGCAGTTTACGCCGGGGTAATCAGCCCCAGCATTTT. The encoded protein is CASSLRRGNQPQHF.

J is TRBJ2-1 and V is TRBV4-2; TRBD2 agrees at 8 bases. Trimming cost V 0 bases and J 5 bases; bases outside gene matches: 6. Germline loops: CDR1 LGHNA, CDR2 YNFKEQ. The CDR3 consists of 16 residues. The CDR3: CASSQDDLAGNNEQFF. The CDR3 coding sequence is TGTGCCAGCAGCCAAGATGACCTAGCGGGTAACAATGAGCAGTTCTTC.

The J gene is TRBJ1-6, the V gene TRBV20-1; D possibly corresponds to TRBD1 (6 bases). Germline-derived CDR1 and CDR2 are DFQATT and SNEGSKA (reference sequence). V dropped 0 bases and J dropped 6 bases, with 12 bases sitting between them. This CDR3 region has 15 residues. CDR3 sequence: CSARDLEGGNSPLHF. The CDR3 nucleotides read TGCAGTGCTAGAGATTTGGAAGGGGGTAATTCACCCCTCCACTTT.

This clonotype was counted between two and nine times. The DNA of the CDR3 is TGTGCCATCAGCCCCGGGACAGACTCCTACGAGCAGTACTTC. This translates into CAISPGTDSYEQYF. The gene calls are TRBV10-3 and TRBJ2-7; 7 positions match TRBD1. Germline-derived CDR1 and CDR2 are ENHRY and SYGVKD. The CDR3 runs to 14 residues. V dropped 6 bases and J dropped 0; count of bases not matched to a gene: 5.

This clonotype was detected many times. A junction boundary mismatches the germline segment, possibly from a read error. The gene calls are TRBV5-1 and TRBJ1-1; D remains unclear. Germline CDR1 SGHRS, CDR2 YFSETQ. CDR3 size: 13 residues. The CDR3 DNA reads as TGTGCCAGCAGTTTAGCGGCTGGGACTGAAGCTTTCTTT. Its protein product is CASSLAAGTEAFF.

The V call is TRBV11-2, the J call TRBJ2-5; 7 bases fit TRBD2. Germline CDR1 SGHAT, CDR2 FQNNGV. J lost 5 bases, V lost 0 bases, and 6 bases had no gene match. The CDR3 loop spans 15 amino acids. The CDR3 bases are TGTGCCAGCAGCTTAGAGGCGGGGGTATGGGAGACCCAGTACTTC. Its protein product is CASSLEAGVWETQYF. The full variable domain, with the rest looked up from reference TRBV11-2 and TRBJ2-5, is EAGVAQSPRYKIIEKRQSVAFWCNPISGHATLYWYQQILGQGPKLLIQFQNNGVVDDSQLPKDRFSAERLKGVDSTLKIQPAKLEDSAVYLCASSLEAGVWETQYFGPGTRLLVL.

The chain joins TRBV5-1 to TRBJ2-5, with D unclear. The J call is uncertain, as TRBJ2-7 better fits the DNA end. Germline lookup yields CDR1 SGHRS and CDR2 YFSETQ. The CDR3 spans 16 residues. The CDR3 DNA follows: TGCGCCAGCAGCATCTCCCCTGGGATGGGTTCCCACGAGCAGTACTTC. Translation: CASSISPGMGSHEQYF.

The genes are TRBV28 and TRBJ2-1; D is unclear. The CDR3 loop spans 14 amino acids. The germline CDR1 and CDR2 sequences are MDHEN and SYDVKM. Trimming stripped 8 bases from V and 15 bases from J, with 26 bases between. The CDR3 coding sequence is TGTGCCAGCGATGGGGTTGGGTCTCAAGTAATGCGGTTCTTC. This translates into CASDGVGSQVMRFF.